Following are 20 T cell receptor beta chains from one sample sequenced in a study of T-cell reconstitution after alpha-beta-depleted transplantation in children. Molecular barcoding with unique molecular identifiers was used for the TCRbeta library. TCRdb re-analysed the PCR reads in MiXCR, keeping a single row per CDR3 protein. The sample includes roughly 490,000 distinct CDR3 sequences, 9.5% to 12% of them seen just once. The source was PBMCs, mostly from graft donor cells, collected 180 days after TCRalphabeta/CD19-depleted stem cell transplant. These receptors were collected from a female patient aged 2-10 years who had a stem cell transplant for aplastic anemia, so the T cells may come from the graft donor.

Many counts were recorded for this clonotype. The rearrangement links TRBV12-3 or TRBV12-4 to TRBJ2-1, with 9 bases aligning to TRBD1. This CDR3 has 15 residues. The V gene end was trimmed by 4 bases and the J gene end by 4 bases; junction bases not matched to a gene: 5. The CDR3 here is CASSSRDRDYNEQFF. CDR3 coding DNA: TGTGCCAGCAGTTCCCGGGACAGGGATTACAATGAGCAGTTCTTC.

This sequence joins TRBV6-1 and TRBJ1-2; no clear D. This CDR3 spans 15 amino acids. CDR1 is MNHNS, CDR2 SASEGT, per germline. Trimming removed 2 bases from V and 0 bases from J, with 10 bases in between. CDR3 loop: CASSEMGQANYGYTF. The CDR3, as DNA: TGTGCCAGCAGTGAAATGGGCCAGGCTAACTATGGCTACACCTTC.

This chain connects TRBV9 to TRBJ1-1; D call uncertain. The V gene lost 2 bases and the J gene lost 5 bases, with 13 bases spanning the gap. The CDR3 has 14 residues. The germline V gene has CDR1 SGDLS and CDR2 YYNGEE. The CDR3, as DNA: TGTGCCAGCAGCGTCAGTGCGCAACCTACTGAAGCTTTCTTT. Its translation: CASSVSAQPTEAFF.

V gene TRBV27 combines with J gene TRBJ2-7; TRBD2 agrees at 10 bases. V shed 2 bases and J 3 bases; nucleotides not matched to a gene: 10. CDR1 is MNHEY, CDR2 SMNVEV, per germline (reference sequence). The CDR3 loop spans 17 amino acids. The chain's CDR3 is CASSLRVAGGPYYEQYF. For the CDR3, the DNA is TGTGCCAGCAGTTTAAGGGTAGCGGGAGGACCCTACTACGAGCAGTACTTC.

V gene TRBV7-2 combines with J gene TRBJ2-1; a weak D match, TRBD2 (6 bases). The V and J ends lost 2 bases and 8 bases respectively, with 19 bases between them. The CDR3 has 16 residues. CDR1 and CDR2 (germline): SGHTA, FQGNSA. CDR3 residues: CASSLRGLAGSYEQFF. The CDR3 DNA follows: TGTGCCAGCAGCTTAAGGGGCCTGGCCGGGAGCTATGAGCAGTTCTTC. The full variable domain, rest sourced from reference TRBV7-2 and TRBJ2-1, is GAGVSQSPSNKVTEKGKDVELRCDPISGHTALYWYRQSLGQGLEFLIYFQGNSAPDKSGLPSDRFSAERTGGSVSTLTIQRTQQEDSAVYLCASSLRGLAGSYEQFFGPGTRLTVL.

V gene TRBV11-1 combines with J gene TRBJ2-3; 11 bases map to TRBD2. This CDR3 is built from 19 residues. The junction had 11 bases not matched to a gene; V was cut back by 3 bases and J by 0 bases. Germline-derived CDR1 and CDR2 are SGHAT and FQDESV (reference sequence). CDR3 sequence: CASSFYRTSGFSSTDTQYF. Written as DNA, the CDR3 is TGTGCCAGCAGCTTTTACAGGACTAGCGGGTTTTCTAGCACAGATACGCAGTATTTT.

The chain employs TRBV6-1 and TRBJ2-6; 10 bases agree with TRBD2. The V segment lost 7 bases and the J segment 4 bases; nucleotides outside the gene matches: 4. The CDR3 consists of 15 residues. In germline, CDR1 is MNHNS, CDR2 SASEGT. Here the CDR3 DNA reads TGTGCCAGCACGAGCGGGAGGGCCGGGGCCAACGTCCTGACTTTC. It translates to CASTSGRAGANVLTF.

This clonotype was detected only a few times. The chain employs TRBV5-1 and TRBJ2-6; 7 bases align to TRBD1. The CDR3 covers 17 residues. Germline V CDR1 and CDR2: SGHRS, YFSETQ. Trimming at V came to 3 bases and at J to 0 bases, leaving 6 bases not matched to a gene. As DNA, the CDR3 is TGCGCCAGCAGCTCTGACAGGGCCCACTCTGGGGCCAACGTCCTGACTTTC. Translation: CASSSDRAHSGANVLTF.

The rearrangement uses TRBV9 and TRBJ2-2; maybe TRBD2 (7 bases). Deletions cut 0 bases from V and 6 bases from J, with 21 bases between. This CDR3 contains 18 residues. The germline V gene has CDR1 SGDLS and CDR2 YYNGEE. The CDR3 region has the DNA TGTGCCAGCAGCGTAGTAGGGACAACTAGCGTGAGGGCCGGGGAGCTGTTTTTT. This encodes CASSVVGTTSVRAGELFF.

The gene calls are TRBV5-5 and TRBJ2-6; D not certain. Trimming cost V 6 bases and J 2 bases, with 9 bases left between them. The CDR3 length is 14 residues. The V gene's germline CDR1 is SGHKS and CDR2 YYEKEE (reference sequence). Here the CDR3 DNA reads TGTGCCAGCAATACGGGCACTGGGGCCAACGTCCTGACTTTC. Protein product: CASNTGTGANVLTF.

This clonotype was counted between two and nine times. The chain couples TRBV20-1 to TRBJ2-2; D perhaps matches TRBD1 (8 bases). This CDR3 spans 15 amino acids. V was cut by 6 bases and J by 5 bases, with 19 bases left in between. CDR1 is DFQATT, CDR2 SNEGSKA, per germline (reference sequence). CDR3 coding DNA: TGCAGTGCAGAGTCTGGACAGGGAGGGACCGGGGAGCTGTTTTTT. Translated: CSAESGQGGTGELFF.

This clonotype showed up just a few times. The CDR3 protein is CASSWAGENNEQFF. In nucleotides, the CDR3 is TGTGCCAGCAGCTGGGCGGGAGAGAATAATGAGCAGTTCTTC. The rearrangement uses TRBV7-6 and TRBJ2-1; 7 nucleotides align to TRBD2. Losses at the gene ends were 4 bases for V and 7 bases for J; bases not matched to a gene: 7. This CDR3 is built from 14 residues. Per germline, CDR1 SGHVS and CDR2 FNYEAQ. The full variable domain, in which reference TRBV7-6 and TRBJ2-1 provide the parts outside the CDR3, is GAGVSQSPRYKVTKRGQDVALRCDPISGHVSLYWYRQALGQGPEFLTYFNYEAQQDKSGLPNDRFSAERPEGSISTLTIQRTEQRDSAMYRCASSWAGENNEQFFGPGTRLTVL.

The J gene is TRBJ2-7, the V gene TRBV12-3 or TRBV12-4, with 8 bases identical to TRBD2. Germline trimming cut 2 bases from V and 4 bases from J; bases unmatched to any gene: 4. This CDR3 contains 14 residues. The CDR3 protein is CASSLSTSVYEQYV. The DNA of the CDR3 is TGTGCCAGCAGTTTATCGACTAGCGTTTACGAGCAGTACGTC.

This clonotype was found a few times. The chain carries TRBV19 and TRBJ2-7; 7 bases fit TRBD2. The CDR3 spans 15 residues. Germline values: CDR1 LNHDA, CDR2 SQIVND (reference sequence). V gave up 4 bases and J gave up 5 bases; unmatched junction bases: 11. The chain's CDR3 is CASSTRLAGDHEQYF. The CDR3 bases are TGTGCCAGTAGTACTCGACTAGCCGGGGATCACGAGCAGTACTTC. Filled out from reference TRBV19 and TRBJ2-7, the complete variable domain reads DGGITQSPKYLFRKEGQNVTLSCEQNLNHDAMYWYRQDPGQGLRLIYYSQIVNDFQKGDIAEGYSVSREKKESFPLTVTSAQKNPTAFYLCASSTRLAGDHEQYFGPGTRLTVT.

This clonotype was seen more than once but under ten times. The rearrangement uses TRBV11-1 and TRBJ2-1; perhaps TRBD1 as D (6 bases). CDR1 SGHAT and CDR2 FQDESV come from the germline V gene (reference sequence). Trimming removed 5 bases from V and 0 bases from J, with 23 bases in between. The CDR3 consists of 19 residues. In DNA form, the CDR3 reads TGTGCCAGCAGCAAAATTTGGGATGGGGGCGTGAGCTCCTACAATGAGCAGTTCTTC. Protein sequence: CASSKIWDGGVSSYNEQFF.

In its sample, this clonotype was seen a few times. The CDR3 sequence: CASSYNYREIYEQYF. The CDR3 nucleotides are TGTGCCAGCAGCTATAATTACCGGGAGATCTACGAGCAGTACTTC. This chain uses TRBV14 with TRBJ2-7; maybe TRBD2 (6 bases). Germline CDR1 SGHDN, CDR2 FVKESK. CDR3 length equals 15 residues. Trimming cost V 5 bases and J 3 bases, with 17 bases left between them. Full variable domain (remainder filled in from reference TRBV14 and TRBJ2-7): EAGVTQFPSHSVIEKGQTVTLRCDPISGHDNLYWYRRVMGKEIKFLLHFVKESKQDESGMPNNRFLAERTGGTYSTLKVQPAELEDSGVYFCASSYNYREIYEQYFGPGTRLTVT.

The genes are TRBV7-2 and TRBJ2-1; TRBD2 matches at 9 bases. The CDR3 extends over 17 amino acids. Per the germline V gene, CDR1 is SGHTA and CDR2 is FQGNSA. V trimming: 5 bases; J trimming: 7 bases; junction bases outside the gene matches: 15. DNA of the CDR3: TGTGCCAGCAGCATACCCCCAGGGGCGGGAGGGCGGAATGAGCAGTTCTTC. Protein product: CASSIPPGAGGRNEQFF.

This clonotype was counted between two and nine times. V usage is TRBV4-2 and J usage is TRBJ2-7; D tentatively reads TRBD1 or TRBD2 (6 bases each). The CDR3 contains 13 residues. Germline V lookup: CDR1 LGHNA, CDR2 YNFKEQ. V was cut by 1 base and J by 5 bases, with 9 bases left in between. This CDR3 reads CASSQAGADEQYF. CDR3 coding DNA: TGTGCCAGCAGCCAAGCGGGGGCCGACGAGCAGTACTTC.

This clonotype showed up many times. The rearrangement links TRBV5-6 to TRBJ1-4; possible D gene TRBD1, 5 bases. The germline V gene encodes CDR1 SGHDT and CDR2 YYEEEE. Trimming left V 4 bases short and J 7 bases short, with 20 bases between. This CDR3 is built from 16 residues. The CDR3 DNA reads TGTGCCAGCAGCCCGCCCACAGGACAAGTAATTGAAAAACTGTTTTTT. Its translation is CASSPPTGQVIEKLFF.

This clonotype was counted between two and nine times. The chain has TRBV10-3 and TRBJ2-5; D may be TRBD1 or TRBD2 (5 bases each). Trimming took 6 bases from V and 5 from J, leaving 16 bases between them. There are 14 residues in the CDR3. Germline V lookup: CDR1 ENHRY, CDR2 SYGVKD. The CDR3 region is CAISNTSWGETQYF. The CDR3 DNA is TGTGCCATCAGCAATACTAGTTGGGGCGAGACCCAGTACTTC.